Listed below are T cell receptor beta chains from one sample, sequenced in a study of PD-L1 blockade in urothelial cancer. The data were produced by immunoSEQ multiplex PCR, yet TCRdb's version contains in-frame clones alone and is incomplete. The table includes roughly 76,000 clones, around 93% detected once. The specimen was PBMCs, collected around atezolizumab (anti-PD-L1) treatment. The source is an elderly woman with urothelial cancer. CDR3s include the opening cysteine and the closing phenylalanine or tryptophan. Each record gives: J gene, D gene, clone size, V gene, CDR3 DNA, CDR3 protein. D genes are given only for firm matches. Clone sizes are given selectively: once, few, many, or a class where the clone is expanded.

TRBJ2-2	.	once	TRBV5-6	TGTGCCAGCTCGTCTAGTGGTACCGGGGAGCTGTTTTTT	CASSSSGTGELFF
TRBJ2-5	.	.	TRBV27	TGTGCCAGCAGTTTATCGTACAGGACCCAAGAGACCCAGTACTTC	CASSLSYRTQETQYF
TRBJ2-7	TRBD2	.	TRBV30	TGTGCCTGGAGGAGCGGGATCAACGAGCAGTACTTC	CAWRSGINEQYF
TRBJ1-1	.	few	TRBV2	TGTGCCAGCAGTCCCCAGGGGAGACGCACTGAAGCTTTCTTT	CASSPQGRRTEAFF
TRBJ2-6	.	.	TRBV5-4	TGTGCCAGCAGCTTAAACATTAACGGGGCCAACGTCCTGACTTTC	CASSLNINGANVLTF
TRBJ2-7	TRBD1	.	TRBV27	TGTGCCACCAGGGACAGGAACTACGAGCAGTACTTC	CATRDRNYEQYF
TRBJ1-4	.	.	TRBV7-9	TGTGCCAGCAGCTTAGGGGGGGTTTCTAATGAAAAACTGTTTTTT	CASSLGGVSNEKLFF
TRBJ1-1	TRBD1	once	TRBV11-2	TGTGCCAGCAGCTTAGACCGGACAGGGCGAGGGGTGAACACTGAAGCTTTCTTT	CASSLDRTGRGVNTEAFF
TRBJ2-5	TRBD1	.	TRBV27	TGTGCCAGCACCCTAGTGAGACAGGGGCCTCCATTGGAGACCCAGTACTTC	CASTLVRQGPPLETQYF
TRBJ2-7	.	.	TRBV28	TGTGCCAGCAGTTTGGCAGGAACAACCTACGAGCAGTACTTC	CASSLAGTTYEQYF
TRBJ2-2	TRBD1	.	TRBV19	TGTGCCAGCGGGAAAGGACAGGGGGCAAACACCGGGGAGCTGTTTTTT	CASGKGQGANTGELFF
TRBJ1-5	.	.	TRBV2	TGTGCCAGCAGTGAAACAGGGAATCAGCCCCAGCATTTT	CASSETGNQPQHF
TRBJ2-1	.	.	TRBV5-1	TGCGCCAGCAGCTTTACTTACAATGAGCAGTTCTTC	CASSFTYNEQFF
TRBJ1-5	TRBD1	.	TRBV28	TGTGCCAGCAGTTCGGACAGGGTGAATCAGCCCCAGCATTTT	CASSSDRVNQPQHF
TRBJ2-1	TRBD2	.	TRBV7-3	TGTGCCAGCAGCGGCCTCCCCCGTAGCGGGAACTCCACTGGGCACAATGAGCAGTTCTTC	CASSGLPRSGNSTGHNEQFF
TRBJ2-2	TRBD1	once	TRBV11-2	TGTGCCAGCGGGGACAGGGGCTATACCGGGGAGCTGTTTTTT	CASGDRGYTGELFF
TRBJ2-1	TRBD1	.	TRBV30	TGTGCCTGGAGTGAGGGACAGGGGTCGTACAATGAGCAGTTCTTC	CAWSEGQGSYNEQFF
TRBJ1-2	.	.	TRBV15	TGTGCCACCAGCAGAGATTCCGCGAGTTCTTTAGGCTACACCTTC	CATSRDSASSLGYTF
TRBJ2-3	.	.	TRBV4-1	TGCGCCAGCAGCCAAGGTGGTGACATCGCCCCCACAGATACGCAGTATTTT	CASSQGGDIAPTDTQYF
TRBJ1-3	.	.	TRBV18	TGTGCCAGCTCACCACTCGGGGGTTCTGGAAACACCATATATTTT	CASSPLGGSGNTIYF
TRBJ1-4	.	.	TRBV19	TGTGCCAGTAGTATTCTACAGGCCGGTGGTGAAAAACTGTTTTTT	CASSILQAGGEKLFF
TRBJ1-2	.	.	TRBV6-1	TGTGCCAGCAGTGACCGAATAGGGGATGGCTACACCTTC	CASSDRIGDGYTF
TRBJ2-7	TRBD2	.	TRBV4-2	TGTGCCAGCAGATTCGGACTAGCGGCGTCCTACGAGCAGTACTTC	CASRFGLAASYEQYF
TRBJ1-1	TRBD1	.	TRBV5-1	TGCGCCAGCAGCGGGTGGACAGGTCCGAACACTGAAGCTTTCTTT	CASSGWTGPNTEAFF
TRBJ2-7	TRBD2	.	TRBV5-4	TGTGCCAGCAACCCGGGGGCGGGAGGGCCTTACGAGCAGTACTTC	CASNPGAGGPYEQYF
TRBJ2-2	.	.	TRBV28	TGTGCCAGCAGTTTAGGGTTAGCGACTAACACCGGGGAGCTGTTTTTT	CASSLGLATNTGELFF
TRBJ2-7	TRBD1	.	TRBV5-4	TGTGCCAGCAGCCCCGGGACAGGGCGGGGAAACGAGCAGTACTTC	CASSPGTGRGNEQYF
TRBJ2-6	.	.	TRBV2	TGTGCCAGCAGTGTAAATTCGGGGGCCAACGTCCTGACTTTC	CASSVNSGANVLTF
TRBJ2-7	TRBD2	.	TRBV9	TGTGCCAGCAGCGTAGATGAGCGGGGAAGCTACGAGCAGTACTTC	CASSVDERGSYEQYF
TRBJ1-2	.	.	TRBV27	TGTGCCAGCAGTCAAACAGAAGACTATGGCTACACCTTC	CASSQTEDYGYTF
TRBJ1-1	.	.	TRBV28	TGTGCCAGCATTCTAGATACTGAAGCTTTCTTT	CASILDTEAFF
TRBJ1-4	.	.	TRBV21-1	TGTGCCAGCAGCACACCGGGACAGCGTAATGAAAAACTGTTTTTT	CASSTPGQRNEKLFF
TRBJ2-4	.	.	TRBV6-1	TGTGCCAGCATGGCGGGTGCCAAAAACATTCAGTACTTC	CASMAGAKNIQYF
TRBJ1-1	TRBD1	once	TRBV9	TGTGCCAGCAGCGTACAGGGGGCAGGCACTGAAGCTTTCTTT	CASSVQGAGTEAFF
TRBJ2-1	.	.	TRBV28	TGTGCCAGCGCAGAGGCGGGGATTCAGAGCAATGAGCAGTTCTTC	CASAEAGIQSNEQFF
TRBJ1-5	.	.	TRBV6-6	TGTGCCAGCAGTTATGGAGGCACCGGGGGACAGCATTTT	CASSYGGTGGQHF
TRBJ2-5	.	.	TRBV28	TGTGCCAGCAGTCGAGCGGTCCTTAGGTCCGGGACCCAGTACTTC	CASSRAVLRSGTQYF
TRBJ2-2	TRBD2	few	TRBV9	TGTGCCAGCAGCGCAGGGACTAGCGGGAGCCCCGGGGAGCTGTTTTTT	CASSAGTSGSPGELFF
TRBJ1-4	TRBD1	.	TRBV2	TGTGCCAGCAGTGTCCCGACAGGGTGGTACGAAAAACTGTTTTTT	CASSVPTGWYEKLFF
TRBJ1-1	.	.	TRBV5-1	TGCGCCAGCAGCTTGGAGCCAGGGAGGGGTAGCACTGAAGCTTTCTTT	CASSLEPGRGSTEAFF
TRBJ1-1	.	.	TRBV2	TGTGCCAGTTCTGAGCGCCAGGGCTATACTGAAGCTTTCTTT	CASSERQGYTEAFF
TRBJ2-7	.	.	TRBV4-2	TGTGCCAGCAGCCAACCCGGTGGCGCTAGCCAGTACGAGCAGTACTTC	CASSQPGGASQYEQYF
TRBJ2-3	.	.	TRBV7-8	TGTGCCAGCAGCTTTAGACGGACAGACGCGGATACGCAGTATTTT	CASSFRRTDADTQYF
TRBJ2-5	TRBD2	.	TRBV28	TGTGCCAGCAGTTCGACTAGCGGGAAGACCCAGTACTTC	CASSSTSGKTQYF
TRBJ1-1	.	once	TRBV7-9	TGTGCCAGCAGCTTGGGGCAGAACACTGAAGCTTTCTTT	CASSLGQNTEAFF
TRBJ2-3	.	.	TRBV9	TGTGCCAGCAGCGTAATCAGCGACCCGCAGTATTTT	CASSVISDPQYF
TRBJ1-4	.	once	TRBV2	TGTGCCAGCAGCCCGAGCACAACTAATGAAAAACTGTTTTTT	CASSPSTTNEKLFF
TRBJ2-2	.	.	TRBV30	TGTGCCTGGAGCGAAAATGGGGCCCGGGAGCTGTTTTTT	CAWSENGARELFF
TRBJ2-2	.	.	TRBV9	TGTGCCAGCAGCGTAGATGGCGGGGCCGGGGAGCTGTTTTTT	CASSVDGGAGELFF
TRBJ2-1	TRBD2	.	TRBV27	TGTGCCAGCAGCCCTCTAGCGGGAGGGGGCTACAATGAGCAGTTCTTC	CASSPLAGGGYNEQFF
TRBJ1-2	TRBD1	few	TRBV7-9	TGTGCCAGCAGCAACAGGGGGTTGAGTAGCTACACCTTC	CASSNRGLSSYTF
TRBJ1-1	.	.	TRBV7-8	TGTGCCAGCAGCCTCGCCCCAAGAGGCATGAACACTGAAGCTTTCTTT	CASSLAPRGMNTEAFF
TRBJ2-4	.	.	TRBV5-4	TGTGCCAGCAGCTTGGGAGGACAGTCGGGGAACATTCAGTACTTC	CASSLGGQSGNIQYF